The 8 T cell receptor beta chains presented below share a single source sample, sequenced in a study of high-grade serous ovarian cancer treatment subgroups. Tumor samples were taken before definitive surgery or chemotherapy. Here immunoSEQ multiplex PCR was the method, and the copy in TCRdb shows in-frame clones only, minus some. The sample yields more than 4,500 clones, 60% to 80% seen once. Sample: tumor tissue. The receptors derive from a human donor with high-grade serous ovarian cancer.

The chain recombines TRBV9 with TRBJ2-5, with 8 bases fitting TRBD2. CDR1 is SGDLS and CDR2 is YYNGEE in the germline V gene. There are 16 residues in the CDR3. V lost 3 bases to trimming and J lost 3 bases; unmatched junction nucleotides: 10. CDR3 DNA sequence: TGTGCCAGCAGCGCCCGGCTTAGCGGGGCAAAAGAGACCCAGTACTTC. It is translated as CASSARLSGAKETQYF. Drawing the rest from reference TRBV9 and TRBJ2-5, the complete variable domain is DSGVTQTPKHLITATGQRVTLRCSPRSGDLSVYWYQQSLDQGLQFLIQYYNGEERAKGNILERFSAQQFPDLHSELNLSSLELGDSALYFCASSARLSGAKETQYFGPGTRLLVL.

This chain links TRBV5-1 with TRBJ1-6; D is ambiguous. The CDR3 contains 14 residues. V was pared by 4 bases and J by 14 bases, with 19 bases between. Germline V CDR1 and CDR2: SGHRS, YFSETQ. The CDR3 protein is CASSPNTGGSTLHF. DNA for the CDR3: TGCGCCAGCAGCCCTAACACGGGAGGGTCGACCCTCCACTTT.

This chain links TRBV18 with TRBJ2-3, with D uncertain. V shed 6 bases and J shed 1 base, with 11 bases lying between them. This CDR3 has 14 residues. CDR1 and CDR2 from the germline V gene are KGHSH and LQKENI. This chain's CDR3 is CASSESRGTDTQYF. The CDR3 coding sequence is TGTGCCAGCTCGGAGAGCCGGGGCACAGATACGCAGTATTTT.

The V and J genes are TRBV18 and TRBJ1-4; TRBD1 matches at 9 bases. Per the germline V gene, CDR1 is KGHSH and CDR2 is LQKENI. The CDR3 is 14 amino acids. J gave up 6 bases and V 6 bases, and 5 bases lay outside the gene matches. CDR3 coding DNA: TGTGCCAGCTCCAAACAGGGGGCGGATGAAAAACTGTTTTTT. Its protein is CASSKQGADEKLFF.

The chain combines TRBV7-9 with TRBJ2-7; TRBD1 agrees at 10 bases. This CDR3 is 13 amino acids long. Germline V gene data show CDR1 as SEHNR and CDR2 as FQNEAQ (reference sequence). The junction had 1 base not matched to a gene; V was cut back by 7 bases and J by 1 base. This CDR3 reads CASTGQGSYEQYF. Here the CDR3 DNA reads TGTGCCAGCACGGGACAGGGGTCCTACGAGCAGTACTTC.

This clone has just one count. The rearrangement joins TRBV7-2 to TRBJ2-7; 9 nucleotides align to TRBD2. CDR1 is SGHTA and CDR2 is FQGNSA in the germline V gene. The CDR3 is 14 amino acids. The J segment lost 5 bases and the V segment lost 6 bases, leaving 8 bases of the junction unmatched. The DNA of the CDR3 is TGTGCCAGCAGAGGCGGGACTAGCCGCCACGAGCAGTACTTC. Encoded protein: CASRGGTSRHEQYF.

The rearrangement links TRBV9 to TRBJ2-7; TRBD2 matches at 7 bases. Germline loops: CDR1 SGDLS, CDR2 YYNGEE. This CDR3 is built from 12 residues. The V segment lost 5 bases and the J segment 5 bases; nucleotides outside the gene matches: 4. CDR3 nucleotide sequence: TGTGCCAGCAGTGGGAGGGTGGACGAGCAGTACTTC. It translates to CASSGRVDEQYF.

V is TRBV6-4 and J is TRBJ2-7; 9 positions agree with TRBD1. Trimming at V came to 3 bases and at J to 2 bases, leaving 5 bases not matched to a gene. There are 15 residues in the CDR3. Germline CDR1 and CDR2: MRHNA and SNTAGT. The CDR3 is CASSEGTGFPYEQYF. CDR3 bases: TGTGCCAGCAGTGAGGGGACAGGGTTCCCCTACGAGCAGTACTTC.